These T cell receptor beta chains were read from a single sample in a study of blood T cell repertoires in COVID-19. Clones were read by immunoSEQ multiplex PCR, and TCRdb kept only the in-frame ones, dropping some. In the table there are roughly 260,000 clones, 88% of which are singletons. Sequenced material: peripheral blood. These receptors were taken from a man aged 55 to 70 who had recovered from COVID-19. The CDR3 runs from the conserved cysteine through the conserved F or W. The order of the fields is D gene, V gene, CDR3 protein. D genes are given only for firm matches.

>TRBD1|TRBV5-6
CASSWGRDRAGKSGNTIYF
>TRBD2|TRBV19
CATYSGIYNEQFF
>TRBD1|TRBV11-2
CASSPRQGTAGELFF
>TRBD2|TRBV5-1
CASSLYSGEFYEQYF
>TRBD2|TRBV7-9
CASTEGSGGPETQYF
>NA|TRBV4-2
CASSPREGAGQPQHF
>NA|TRBV5-1
CASSLSPGEDTQYF
>TRBD1|TRBV19
CASSRTGYEQYF
>NA|TRBV3-1/TRBV3-2
CASSLGDLPYEQYF
>NA|TRBV30
CAWSPLLALQETQYF
>TRBD1|TRBV27
CASRGTGVTGELFF
>TRBD1|TRBV2
CASRPGTGGYEQYF
>TRBD1|TRBV24-1
CATKSFRGGQGNEKLFF
>NA|TRBV7-9
CASSLAKLDSNGYTF
>NA|TRBV3-1/TRBV3-2
CASSQGMGSEQYF
>NA|TRBV5-4
CASSLGLTQETQYF
>TRBD1|TRBV2
CASSFRDRGFDSPLHF
>TRBD1|TRBV19
CASSTPGQGYEQYF
>TRBD2|TRBV7-2
CASSLMAGGRETQYF
>TRBD1|TRBV27
CASSFRGRDYGYTF
>NA|TRBV24-1
CATSDPGQGETQYF
>TRBD1|TRBV5-6
CASSLLGQGDTEAFF
>NA|TRBV12-3/TRBV12-4
CASSRQSYYGYTF
>NA|TRBV29-1
CSVDSQGGAFF
>NA|TRBV9
CASSVGSGSYEQYF
>TRBD1|TRBV5-1
CASSPGTGGNSGANVLTF
>NA|TRBV3-1/TRBV3-2
CASSQGRAGANVLTF
>NA|TRBV7-2
CASSPGETQYF
>NA|TRBV5-1
CASNPGDSNYGYTF
>NA|TRBV19
CASSIITDYGYTF
>NA|TRBV20-1
CSALSVYEQFF
>NA|TRBV11-2
CASSPTWGYRDTNEKLFF
>NA|TRBV5-1
CASSPVGGQETQYF
>TRBD1|TRBV7-3
CASSLGQGVNADTQYF
>TRBD1|TRBV5-1
CASSPDRGDSGNTIYF
>NA|TRBV6-5
CASSPRVGGEGQHF
>TRBD1|TRBV4-2
CASSQVDRGGGYTF
>TRBD1|TRBV9
CASSEQGARDTEAFF
>TRBD1|TRBV11-2
CASSPNRGPGTEAFF
>TRBD1|TRBV5-1
CASSPRDRPYGYTF
>NA|TRBV4-2
CASALRGRGGRPDTQYF
>TRBD2|TRBV5-4
CASSPTGGVGETQYF
>NA|TRBV6-5
CASSQRGVAGNTIYF